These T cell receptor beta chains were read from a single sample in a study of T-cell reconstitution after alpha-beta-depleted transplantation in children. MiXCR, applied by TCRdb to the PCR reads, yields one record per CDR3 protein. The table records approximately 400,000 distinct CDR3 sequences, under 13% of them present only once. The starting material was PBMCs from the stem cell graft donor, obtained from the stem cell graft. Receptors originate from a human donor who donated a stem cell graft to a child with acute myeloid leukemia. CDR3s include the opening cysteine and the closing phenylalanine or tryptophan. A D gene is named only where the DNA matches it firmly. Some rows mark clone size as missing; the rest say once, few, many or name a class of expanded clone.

CDR3nt: TGTGCCAGCAGCCAATGGGGACTAGCGGGGTTTGAGCAGTTCTTC
CDR3aa: CASSQWGLAGFEQFF
d_gene: TRBD2
abundance: -
v_gene: TRBV13
j_gene: TRBJ2-1

CDR3nt: TGTGCCAGCAGCAGACAGGGGCGGGAGACCCAGTACTTC
CDR3aa: CASSRQGRETQYF
d_gene: TRBD1
abundance: many
v_gene: TRBV7-2
j_gene: TRBJ2-5

CDR3nt: TGTGCCAGCAGCTTAGAGCTGGACAGATACAATGAGCAGTTCTTC
CDR3aa: CASSLELDRYNEQFF
d_gene: -
abundance: few
v_gene: TRBV7-2
j_gene: TRBJ2-1

CDR3nt: TGTGCCAGCAGCTCCCTTTCTCACAGGGCGGATACGCAGTATTTT
CDR3aa: CASSSLSHRADTQYF
d_gene: -
abundance: few
v_gene: TRBV7-6
j_gene: TRBJ2-3

CDR3nt: TGCGCCAGCAGCTTGGCCGTCCAGAATGAAAAACTGTTTTTT
CDR3aa: CASSLAVQNEKLFF
d_gene: -
abundance: -
v_gene: TRBV5-1
j_gene: TRBJ1-4

CDR3nt: TGCAGTGCTAGACTTAGAGCGGGAGGGGACTACAATGAGCAGTTCTTC
CDR3aa: CSARLRAGGDYNEQFF
d_gene: TRBD2
abundance: few
v_gene: TRBV20-1
j_gene: TRBJ2-1

CDR3nt: TGTGCCAGCAGCCCCCTTAGGCAACAGGGGGCGAGGGGGAATGAGCAGTTCTTC
CDR3aa: CASSPLRQQGARGNEQFF
d_gene: TRBD1
abundance: many
v_gene: TRBV11-1
j_gene: TRBJ2-1

CDR3nt: TGTGCCAGCAGTTACTCGGCAGGCCAAGAGACCCAGTACTTC
CDR3aa: CASSYSAGQETQYF
d_gene: -
abundance: few
v_gene: TRBV6-5
j_gene: TRBJ2-5

CDR3nt: TGCAGTGCTAGGTTATCGGCGGGGGCCGACACAGATACGCAGTATTTT
CDR3aa: CSARLSAGADTDTQYF
d_gene: -
abundance: many
v_gene: TRBV20-1
j_gene: TRBJ2-3

CDR3nt: TGTGCCAGCAGGAAAGGGGTCAGAGACATTCAGTACTTC
CDR3aa: CASRKGVRDIQYF
d_gene: -
abundance: few
v_gene: TRBV6-1
j_gene: TRBJ2-4

CDR3nt: TGTGCCAGCAGCTTACGGGACAGGCCCACTGAAGCTTTCTTT
CDR3aa: CASSLRDRPTEAFF
d_gene: TRBD1
abundance: few
v_gene: TRBV11-2
j_gene: TRBJ1-1

CDR3nt: TGCGCCAGCAGCCAAGACCTCGGATTCGGGAATACGCAGTATTTT
CDR3aa: CASSQDLGFGNTQYF
d_gene: -
abundance: -
v_gene: TRBV4-3
j_gene: TRBJ2-3

CDR3nt: TGTGCCAGCAGTTACACCGGGGGGGCCGGGGAGCTGTTTTTT
CDR3aa: CASSYTGGAGELFF
d_gene: TRBD2
abundance: few
v_gene: TRBV6-5
j_gene: TRBJ2-2

CDR3nt: TGCGCCAGCAGCTCCACCCCCGGGCAACAAGAGACCCAGTACTTC
CDR3aa: CASSSTPGQQETQYF
d_gene: -
abundance: many
v_gene: TRBV5-1
j_gene: TRBJ2-5

CDR3nt: TGCAGTGCTAGAGATTCGGGCGGGGCGGAGGCCAACGGCCTGACTTTC
CDR3aa: CSARDSGGAEANGLTF
d_gene: -
abundance: -
v_gene: TRBV20-1
j_gene: TRBJ2-6

CDR3nt: TGCAGCGTTGGTAATGAAAAACTGTTTTTT
CDR3aa: CSVGNEKLFF
d_gene: -
abundance: many
v_gene: TRBV29-1
j_gene: TRBJ1-4

CDR3nt: TGTGCCAGCAGCTTAGCCCCCGGGGTCGAGCAGTACTTC
CDR3aa: CASSLAPGVEQYF
d_gene: -
abundance: few
v_gene: TRBV7-2
j_gene: TRBJ2-7

CDR3nt: TGCAGTGCACTAACGGGGGGGGAGACCCAGTACTTC
CDR3aa: CSALTGGETQYF
d_gene: TRBD2
abundance: few
v_gene: TRBV20-1
j_gene: TRBJ2-5

CDR3nt: TGTGCCAGCAGCGTGGACAGGGGCGCTGGGGCCAACGTCCTGACTTTC
CDR3aa: CASSVDRGAGANVLTF
d_gene: TRBD1
abundance: few
v_gene: TRBV7-3
j_gene: TRBJ2-6

CDR3nt: TGCGCCAGCAGCCTGGGGTTCGATTCCTACGAGCAGTACTTC
CDR3aa: CASSLGFDSYEQYF
d_gene: -
abundance: few
v_gene: TRBV5-1
j_gene: TRBJ2-7

CDR3nt: TGTGCCACCAGCAGAGAAGCGGGAGGCTACGAGCAGTACTTC
CDR3aa: CATSREAGGYEQYF
d_gene: TRBD2
abundance: many
v_gene: TRBV15
j_gene: TRBJ2-7

CDR3nt: TGCAGTGCCAATCTTCCGGGCCTTCCCACCCAGTACTTC
CDR3aa: CSANLPGLPTQYF
d_gene: -
abundance: many
v_gene: TRBV20-1
j_gene: TRBJ2-5

CDR3nt: TGTGCCAGCAGCTTGCGGGACGGCAACAATGAGCAGTTCTTC
CDR3aa: CASSLRDGNNEQFF
d_gene: -
abundance: -
v_gene: TRBV7-6
j_gene: TRBJ2-1

CDR3nt: TGTGCCAGCAGGTTACAGGGGGGAACTGAAGCTTTCTTT
CDR3aa: CASRLQGGTEAFF
d_gene: TRBD1
abundance: many
v_gene: TRBV2
j_gene: TRBJ1-1

CDR3nt: TGCAGTGCTAGAGACGGAGCGGGAGTACGGGAGACCCAGTACTTC
CDR3aa: CSARDGAGVRETQYF
d_gene: TRBD2
abundance: -
v_gene: TRBV20-1
j_gene: TRBJ2-5

CDR3nt: TGTGCCAGCAGCTATGACAGGGGCAGGGAGCTGTTTTTT
CDR3aa: CASSYDRGRELFF
d_gene: TRBD1
abundance: many
v_gene: TRBV7-9
j_gene: TRBJ2-2

CDR3nt: TGCAGTGCTAGAATCGGGACTGATCTCGGTGAGCAGTTCTTC
CDR3aa: CSARIGTDLGEQFF
d_gene: -
abundance: many
v_gene: TRBV20-1
j_gene: TRBJ2-1

CDR3nt: TGTGCCACCAGTGATTCGTGGAGGGAAACTAGGCTGTTCTTC
CDR3aa: CATSDSWRETRLFF
d_gene: -
abundance: few
v_gene: TRBV24-1
j_gene: TRBJ2-1

CDR3nt: TGTGCCAGCAGCAAAGGCCGGACAGGGGAGGTTAACTTACAAGAGACCCAGTACTTC
CDR3aa: CASSKGRTGEVNLQETQYF
d_gene: TRBD1
abundance: -
v_gene: TRBV4-2
j_gene: TRBJ2-5

CDR3nt: TGTGCCAGCAGCACCCACACAGGACTAGCGGGGACAGATACGCAGTATTTT
CDR3aa: CASSTHTGLAGTDTQYF
d_gene: TRBD2
abundance: few
v_gene: TRBV11-3
j_gene: TRBJ2-3

CDR3nt: TGTGCCAGCAGCTTAGGAGGAAGGGGGACTGAAGCTTTCTTT
CDR3aa: CASSLGGRGTEAFF
d_gene: -
abundance: few
v_gene: TRBV7-2
j_gene: TRBJ1-1

CDR3nt: TGTGCCTCCTCCCTCCAGCCAGGCGGTAATGAAAAACTGTTTTTT
CDR3aa: CASSLQPGGNEKLFF
d_gene: -
abundance: -
v_gene: TRBV6-1
j_gene: TRBJ1-4

CDR3nt: TGTGCCACCAGGGGGTACCCCCGGGGGTCAGATACGCAGTATTTT
CDR3aa: CATRGYPRGSDTQYF
d_gene: -
abundance: many
v_gene: TRBV15
j_gene: TRBJ2-3

CDR3nt: TGTGCCAGCAGTCTAAACAGGTTAATAGCCAAAAACATTCAGTACTTC
CDR3aa: CASSLNRLIAKNIQYF
d_gene: -
abundance: -
v_gene: TRBV25-1
j_gene: TRBJ2-4

CDR3nt: TGCGCCAGCAGCTTTTTGTACAATGAGCAGTTCTTC
CDR3aa: CASSFLYNEQFF
d_gene: -
abundance: many
v_gene: TRBV5-1
j_gene: TRBJ2-1

CDR3nt: TGTGCCAGCAGCTTAGAACTAGCGGGGGCAGGGGGTCCAGATACGCAGTATTTT
CDR3aa: CASSLELAGAGGPDTQYF
d_gene: TRBD2
abundance: few
v_gene: TRBV11-2
j_gene: TRBJ2-3

CDR3nt: TGTGCCACCAGCAGAGGCCCCGGGGAGCTGTTTTTT
CDR3aa: CATSRGPGELFF
d_gene: -
abundance: -
v_gene: TRBV15
j_gene: TRBJ2-2

CDR3nt: TGCGCCAGCAGTGATCCGGGACAGGGTAGGGATGGGCAGTTCTTC
CDR3aa: CASSDPGQGRDGQFF
d_gene: TRBD1
abundance: many
v_gene: TRBV10-1
j_gene: TRBJ2-1

CDR3nt: TGCAGTGCTAGACCGGACAGTAACTACGAGCAGTACTTC
CDR3aa: CSARPDSNYEQYF
d_gene: -
abundance: many
v_gene: TRBV20-1
j_gene: TRBJ2-7

CDR3nt: TGCAGTGCGCCCGGGACAGTCAACACCGGGGAGCTGTTTTTT
CDR3aa: CSAPGTVNTGELFF
d_gene: TRBD1
abundance: -
v_gene: TRBV20-1
j_gene: TRBJ2-2

CDR3nt: TGTGCCAGCAGCGTACCCGGTGGGCCCCCCGATACGCAGTATTTT
CDR3aa: CASSVPGGPPDTQYF
d_gene: -
abundance: -
v_gene: TRBV9
j_gene: TRBJ2-3

CDR3nt: TGTGCCAGCAGTTACTCGGTTGGTCGCACAGATACGCAGTATTTT
CDR3aa: CASSYSVGRTDTQYF
d_gene: -
abundance: few
v_gene: TRBV6-5
j_gene: TRBJ2-3

CDR3nt: TGTGCCAGCAGCCTAAAACCGGACACTTATGGCAATCAGCCCCAGCATTTT
CDR3aa: CASSLKPDTYGNQPQHF
d_gene: -
abundance: -
v_gene: TRBV7-6
j_gene: TRBJ1-5

CDR3nt: TGTGCCACCAGCAATATCTACAATGAGCAGTTCTTC
CDR3aa: CATSNIYNEQFF
d_gene: -
abundance: -
v_gene: TRBV15
j_gene: TRBJ2-1

CDR3nt: TGCAGCGTTGAAGGACTAGCGGGATTACCTACGGTCGAGCAGTACTTC
CDR3aa: CSVEGLAGLPTVEQYF
d_gene: TRBD2
abundance: few
v_gene: TRBV29-1
j_gene: TRBJ2-7

CDR3nt: TGTGCCAGCAGTGACCTAGCGGGGGGGTTATACAATGAGCAGTTCTTC
CDR3aa: CASSDLAGGLYNEQFF
d_gene: TRBD2
abundance: -
v_gene: TRBV2
j_gene: TRBJ2-1

CDR3nt: TGTGCCAGCAGTGCCCTGACTAGCGGTCAAGAGACCCAGTACTTC
CDR3aa: CASSALTSGQETQYF
d_gene: TRBD2
abundance: -
v_gene: TRBV12-3/TRBV12-4
j_gene: TRBJ2-5